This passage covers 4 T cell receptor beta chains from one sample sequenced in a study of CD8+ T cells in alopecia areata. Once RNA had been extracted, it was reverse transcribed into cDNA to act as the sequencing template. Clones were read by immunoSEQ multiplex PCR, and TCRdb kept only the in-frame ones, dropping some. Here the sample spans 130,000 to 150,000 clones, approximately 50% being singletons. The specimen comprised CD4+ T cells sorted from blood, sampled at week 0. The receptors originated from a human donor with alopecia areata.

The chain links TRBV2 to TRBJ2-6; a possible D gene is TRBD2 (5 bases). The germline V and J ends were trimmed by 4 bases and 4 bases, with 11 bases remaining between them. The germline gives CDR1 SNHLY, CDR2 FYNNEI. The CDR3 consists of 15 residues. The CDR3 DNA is TGTGCCAGCAGTGCGGCACCGGGAGGGGCCAACGTCCTGACTTTC. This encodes CASSAAPGGANVLTF.

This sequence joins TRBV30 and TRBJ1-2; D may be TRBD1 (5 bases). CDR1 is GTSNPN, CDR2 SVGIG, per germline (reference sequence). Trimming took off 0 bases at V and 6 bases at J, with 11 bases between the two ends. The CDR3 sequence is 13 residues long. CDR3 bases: TGTGCCTGGAGTGTACGAAGGACAAATGGCTACACCTTC. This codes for CAWSVRRTNGYTF.

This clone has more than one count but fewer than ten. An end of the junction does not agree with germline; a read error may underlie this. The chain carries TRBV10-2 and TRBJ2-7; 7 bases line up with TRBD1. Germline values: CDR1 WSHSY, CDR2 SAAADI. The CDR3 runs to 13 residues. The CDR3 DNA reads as TGCGCCAGCAGTGAGACAGGGGCTTCCCCTCGTAGCTTC. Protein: CASSETGASPRSF.

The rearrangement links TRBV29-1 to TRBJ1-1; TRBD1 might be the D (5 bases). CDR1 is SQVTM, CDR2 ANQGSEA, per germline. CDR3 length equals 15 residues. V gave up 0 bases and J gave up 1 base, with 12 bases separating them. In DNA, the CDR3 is TGCAGCGTTGAAGATTCAGGGTGGGGGAACACTGAAGCTTTCTTT. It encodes CSVEDSGWGNTEAFF.